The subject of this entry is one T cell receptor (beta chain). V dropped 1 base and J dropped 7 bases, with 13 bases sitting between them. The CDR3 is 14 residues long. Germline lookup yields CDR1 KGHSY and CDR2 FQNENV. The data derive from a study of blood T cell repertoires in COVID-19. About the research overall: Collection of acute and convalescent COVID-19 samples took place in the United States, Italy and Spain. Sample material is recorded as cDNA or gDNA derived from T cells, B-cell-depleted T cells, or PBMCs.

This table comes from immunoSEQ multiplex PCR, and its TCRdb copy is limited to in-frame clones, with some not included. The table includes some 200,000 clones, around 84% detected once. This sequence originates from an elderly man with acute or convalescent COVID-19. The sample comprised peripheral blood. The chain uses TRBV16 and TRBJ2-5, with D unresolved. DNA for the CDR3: TGTGCCAGCAGCCAATGGAACGACCGAGGGACCCAGTACTTC. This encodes CASSQWNDRGTQYF.